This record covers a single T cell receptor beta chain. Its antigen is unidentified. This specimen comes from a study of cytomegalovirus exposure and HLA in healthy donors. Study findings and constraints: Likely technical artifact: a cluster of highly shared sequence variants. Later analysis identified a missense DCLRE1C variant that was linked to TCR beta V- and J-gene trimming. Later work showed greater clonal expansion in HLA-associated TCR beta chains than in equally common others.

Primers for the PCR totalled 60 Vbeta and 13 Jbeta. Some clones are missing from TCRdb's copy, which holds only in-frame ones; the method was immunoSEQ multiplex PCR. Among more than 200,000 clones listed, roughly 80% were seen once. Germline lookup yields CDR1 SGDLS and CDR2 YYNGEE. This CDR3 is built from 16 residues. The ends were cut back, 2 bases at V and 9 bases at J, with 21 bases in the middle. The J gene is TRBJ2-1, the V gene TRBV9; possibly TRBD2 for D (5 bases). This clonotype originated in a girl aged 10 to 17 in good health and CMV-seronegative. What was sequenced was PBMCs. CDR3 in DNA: TGTGCCAGCAGCGTTCAACATAGCCCGGGGTTAGGTGAGCAGTTCTTC. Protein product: CASSVQHSPGLGEQFF.